In this sample, the clone carrying this TCR beta chain turned up a few times. The entry originates in a study of CD8 T cells in ankylosing spondylitis. TCRdb redid the calling of the 5' RACE reads with MiXCR, one entry per CDR3 protein. This table has a few hundred thousand distinct CDR3 sequences, 20% appearing once. Germline V lookup: CDR1 MNHEY, CDR2 SVGAGI. Trimming cost V 3 bases and J 5 bases, with 12 bases left between them. The CDR3 is 14 amino acids. The genes are TRBV6-5 and TRBJ2-3; D remains unclear. The TCR sequence derives from a male donor with ankylosing spondylitis or in good health (not recorded which). The sequenced sample consisted of blood, either unsorted or a sorted T cell fraction (not recorded which). Here the CDR3 DNA reads TGTGCCAGCAGTTATATCCCCACGGAAGATACGCAGTATTTT. Translated, it gives CASSYIPTEDTQYF.